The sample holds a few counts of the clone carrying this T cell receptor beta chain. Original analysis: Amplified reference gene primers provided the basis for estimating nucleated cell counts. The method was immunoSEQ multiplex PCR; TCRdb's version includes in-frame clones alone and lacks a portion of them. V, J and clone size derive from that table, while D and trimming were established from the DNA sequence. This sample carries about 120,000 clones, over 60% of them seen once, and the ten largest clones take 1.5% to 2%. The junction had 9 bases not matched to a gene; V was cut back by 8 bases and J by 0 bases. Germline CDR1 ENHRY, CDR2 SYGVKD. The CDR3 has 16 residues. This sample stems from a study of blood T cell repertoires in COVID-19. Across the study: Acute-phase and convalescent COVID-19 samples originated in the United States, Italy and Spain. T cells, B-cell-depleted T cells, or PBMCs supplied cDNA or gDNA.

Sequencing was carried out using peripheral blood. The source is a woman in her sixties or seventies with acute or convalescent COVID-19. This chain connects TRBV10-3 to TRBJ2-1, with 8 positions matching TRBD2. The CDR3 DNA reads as TGTGCCATCGAGGAAACTAGCGGAAGCTCCTACAATGAGCAGTTCTTC. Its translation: CAIEETSGSSYNEQFF.